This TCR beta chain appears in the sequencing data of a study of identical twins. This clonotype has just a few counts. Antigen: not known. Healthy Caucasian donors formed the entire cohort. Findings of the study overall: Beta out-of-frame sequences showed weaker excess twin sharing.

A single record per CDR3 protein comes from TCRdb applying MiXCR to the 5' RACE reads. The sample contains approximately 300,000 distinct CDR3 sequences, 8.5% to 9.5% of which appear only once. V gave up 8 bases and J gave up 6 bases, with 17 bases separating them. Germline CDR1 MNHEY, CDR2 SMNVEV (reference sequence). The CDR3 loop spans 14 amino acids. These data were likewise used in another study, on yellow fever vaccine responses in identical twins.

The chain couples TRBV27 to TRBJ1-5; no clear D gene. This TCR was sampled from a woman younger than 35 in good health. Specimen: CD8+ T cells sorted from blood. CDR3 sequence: CASRRALGGQPQHF. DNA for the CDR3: TGTGCCAGCCGAAGGGCCCTGGGCGGTCAGCCCCAGCATTTT.